Listed below are T cell receptor beta chains from one sample, sequenced in a study of T cell repertoires in cytomegalovirus infection. MiXCR was run by TCRdb on the reads, yielding one entry per CDR3 protein. The profile shows about 160,000 distinct CDR3 sequences, roughly 18% of them singletons. The specimen was CD8+ T cells from PBMCs. The origin of the receptors is a human donor in good health (CMV status not recorded). Some clones in this sample may be carry-over from other donors' samples. Both conserved end residues are part of each CDR3. The order of the fields is J gene, V gene, D gene, clone size, CDR3 DNA, CDR3 protein. A D gene is named only where the DNA matches it firmly. Clone size appears in some rows only: once, few, many, or a class for an expanded clone.

>TRBJ2-1|TRBV7-9|TRBD2|few
TGTGCCAGCAGCTTAGCGATAAGAACTAGCGGGATCCATGAGCAGTTCTTC
CASSLAIRTSGIHEQFF
>TRBJ2-5|TRBV7-2|NA|many
TGTGCCAGCAGCTCCCGGAGGACCCAGTACTTC
CASSSRRTQYF
>TRBJ2-2|TRBV9|NA|few
TGTGCCAGCAGCGCCCACCCTATTAGGCAGTTGAACACCGGGGAGCTGTTTTTT
CASSAHPIRQLNTGELFF
>TRBJ1-6|TRBV7-3|TRBD1|NA
TGTGCCAGCAGCCGGACAGGGGGTAATTCACCCCTCCACTTT
CASSRTGGNSPLHF
>TRBJ1-2|TRBV7-2|NA|few
TGTGCCAGCAGCTGGGGGGCCGAGGGAAATGGCTACACCTTC
CASSWGAEGNGYTF
>TRBJ2-3|TRBV10-3|NA|NA
TGTGCCATCGGAACACCGAGGACAGATACGCAGTATTTT
CAIGTPRTDTQYF
>TRBJ1-6|TRBV12-5|NA|NA
TGTGCTAGTGGTTTGGACCGGGCCAATTCACCCCTCCACTTT
CASGLDRANSPLHF
>TRBJ2-1|TRBV6-2/TRBV6-3|NA|many
TGTGCCAGCAGTTACTCGGAAGCCTCCTACAATGAGCAGTTCTTC
CASSYSEASYNEQFF
>TRBJ2-1|TRBV28|NA|few
TGTGCCAGCAGTTTTCAGGCTCCTTACAATGAGCAGTTCTTC
CASSFQAPYNEQFF
>TRBJ2-6|TRBV20-1|NA|NA
TGCAGTGCTAGACCCAGGGGCTCTAGGGCCAACGTCCTGACTTTC
CSARPRGSRANVLTF
>TRBJ2-5|TRBV28|TRBD2|many
TGTGCCAGCAGTTTATCACTAGCGGGAGGGCCGTACCAAGAGACCCAGTACTTC
CASSLSLAGGPYQETQYF
>TRBJ1-6|TRBV6-2/TRBV6-3|NA|NA
TGTGCCAGCAAGACGGGCGCCGGGAATTCACCCCTCCACTTT
CASKTGAGNSPLHF
>TRBJ2-5|TRBV3-1|NA|NA
TGTGCCAGCAGCCAAGATTTGGGGATGGAGACCCAGTACTTC
CASSQDLGMETQYF
>TRBJ2-1|TRBV7-9|NA|NA
TGTGCCAGCAGCGGTAACAGGGTAAGCTCCTACAATGAGCAGTTCTTC
CASSGNRVSSYNEQFF
>TRBJ2-7|TRBV7-9|NA|few
TGTGCCAGCAGACCGGACAGTGTATCCTACGAGCAGTACTTC
CASRPDSVSYEQYF
>TRBJ2-6|TRBV5-6|TRBD1|few
TGTGCCAGCAGCCCGGACAGGGGCTACGGGGCCAACGTCCTGACTTTC
CASSPDRGYGANVLTF